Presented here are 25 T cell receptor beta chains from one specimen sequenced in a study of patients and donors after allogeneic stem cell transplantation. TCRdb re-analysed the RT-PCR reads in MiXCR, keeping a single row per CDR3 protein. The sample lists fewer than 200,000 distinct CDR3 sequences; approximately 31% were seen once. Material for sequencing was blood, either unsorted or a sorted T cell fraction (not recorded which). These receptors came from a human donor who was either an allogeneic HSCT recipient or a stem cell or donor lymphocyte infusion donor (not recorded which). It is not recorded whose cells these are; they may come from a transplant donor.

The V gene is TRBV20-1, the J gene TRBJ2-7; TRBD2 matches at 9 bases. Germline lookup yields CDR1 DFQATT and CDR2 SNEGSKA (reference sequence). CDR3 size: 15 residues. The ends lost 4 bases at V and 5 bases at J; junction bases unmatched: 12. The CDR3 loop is CSAMKPGLARDEQYF. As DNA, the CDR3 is TGCAGTGCTATGAAGCCGGGACTAGCCCGTGACGAGCAGTACTTC.

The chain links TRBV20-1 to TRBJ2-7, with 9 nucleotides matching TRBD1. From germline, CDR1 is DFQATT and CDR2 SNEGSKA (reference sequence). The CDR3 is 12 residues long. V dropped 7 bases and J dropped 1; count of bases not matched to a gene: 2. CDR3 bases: TGCAGTGGCGGACAGGGGTCCTACGAGCAGTACTTC. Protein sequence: CSGGQGSYEQYF.

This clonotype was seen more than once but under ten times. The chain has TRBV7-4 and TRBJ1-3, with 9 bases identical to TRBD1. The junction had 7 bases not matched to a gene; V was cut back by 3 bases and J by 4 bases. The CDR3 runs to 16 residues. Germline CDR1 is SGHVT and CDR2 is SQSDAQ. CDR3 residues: CASSFTGTGCGNTIYF. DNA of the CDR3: TGTGCCAGCAGCTTTACCGGGACAGGGTGCGGAAACACCATATATTTT.

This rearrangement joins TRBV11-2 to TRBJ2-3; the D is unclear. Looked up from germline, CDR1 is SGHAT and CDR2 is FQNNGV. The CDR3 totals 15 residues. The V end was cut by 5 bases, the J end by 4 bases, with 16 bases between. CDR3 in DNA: TGTGCCAGCAGCCTCTACCCTGTGTTCTCAGATACGCAGTATTTT. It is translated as CASSLYPVFSDTQYF.

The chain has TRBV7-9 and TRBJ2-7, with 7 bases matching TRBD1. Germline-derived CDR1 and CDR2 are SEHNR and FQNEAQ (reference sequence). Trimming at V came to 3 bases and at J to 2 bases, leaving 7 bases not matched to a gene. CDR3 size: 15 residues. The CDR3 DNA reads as TGTGCCAGCAGCTTGTCGGGACAGTATCCCTACGAGCAGTACTTC. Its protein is CASSLSGQYPYEQYF.

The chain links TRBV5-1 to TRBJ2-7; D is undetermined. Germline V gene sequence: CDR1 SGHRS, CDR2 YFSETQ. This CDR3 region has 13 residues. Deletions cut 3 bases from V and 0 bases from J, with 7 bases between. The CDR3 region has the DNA TGCGCCAGCAGCTCGAGCCTCTCCTACGAGCAGTACTTC. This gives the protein CASSSSLSYEQYF.

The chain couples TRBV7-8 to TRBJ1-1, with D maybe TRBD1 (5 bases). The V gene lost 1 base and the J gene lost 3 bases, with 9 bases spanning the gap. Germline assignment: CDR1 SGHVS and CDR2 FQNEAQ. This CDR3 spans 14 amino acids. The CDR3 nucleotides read TGTGCCAGCAGCTTAGGACAGAGTGACACTGAAGCTTTCTTT. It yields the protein CASSLGQSDTEAFF.

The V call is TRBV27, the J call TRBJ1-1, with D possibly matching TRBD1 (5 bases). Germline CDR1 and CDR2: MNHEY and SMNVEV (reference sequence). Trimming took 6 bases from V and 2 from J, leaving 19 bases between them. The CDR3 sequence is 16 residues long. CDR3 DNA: TGTGCCAGCAGCCCCTTTCCGGGACCGTTTAACACTGAAGCTTTCTTT. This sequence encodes CASSPFPGPFNTEAFF.

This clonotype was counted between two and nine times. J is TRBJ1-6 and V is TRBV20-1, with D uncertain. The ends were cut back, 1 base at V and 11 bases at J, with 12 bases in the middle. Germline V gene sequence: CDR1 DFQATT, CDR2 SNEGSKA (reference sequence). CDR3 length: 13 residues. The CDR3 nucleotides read TGCAGTGCTAGAGGGAAGGGTCTGGCACCCCTCCACTTT. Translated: CSARGKGLAPLHF.

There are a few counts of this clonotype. The CDR3 loop reads CSVEGAETSAGYGYTF. As DNA, the CDR3 is TGCAGCGTTGAAGGGGCCGAGACCAGCGCTGGCTATGGCTACACCTTC. The chain uses TRBV29-1 and TRBJ1-2; D gene ambiguous. There are 16 residues in the CDR3. V was clipped by 1 base and J by 4 bases, with 19 bases between them. CDR1 and CDR2 (germline): SQVTM, ANQGSEA.

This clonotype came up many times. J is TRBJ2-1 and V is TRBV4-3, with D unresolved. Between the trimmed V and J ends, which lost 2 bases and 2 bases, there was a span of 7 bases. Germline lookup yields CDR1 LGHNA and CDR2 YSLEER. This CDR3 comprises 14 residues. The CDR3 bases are TGCGCCAGCAGCCAACTTGGGGCCTACAATGAGCAGTTCTTC. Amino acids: CASSQLGAYNEQFF.

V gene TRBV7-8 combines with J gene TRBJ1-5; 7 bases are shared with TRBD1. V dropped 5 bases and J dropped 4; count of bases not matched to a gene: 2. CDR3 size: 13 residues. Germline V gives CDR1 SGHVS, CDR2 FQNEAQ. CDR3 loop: CASSPDRNQPQHF. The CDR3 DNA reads TGTGCCAGCAGCCCGGACAGGAATCAGCCCCAGCATTTT.

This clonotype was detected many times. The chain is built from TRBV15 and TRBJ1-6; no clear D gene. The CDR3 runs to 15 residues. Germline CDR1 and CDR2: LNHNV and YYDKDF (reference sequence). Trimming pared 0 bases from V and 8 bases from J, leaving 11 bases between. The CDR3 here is CATSRDPRRDSPLHF. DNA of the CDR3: TGTGCCACCAGCAGAGATCCCCGGCGCGATTCACCCCTCCACTTT. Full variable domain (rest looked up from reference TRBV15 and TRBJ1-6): DAMVIQNPRYQVTQFGKPVTLSCSQTLNHNVMYWYQQKSSQAPKLLFHYYDKDFNNEADTPDNFQSRRPNTSFCFLDIRSPGLGDTAMYLCATSRDPRRDSPLHFGNGTRLTVT.

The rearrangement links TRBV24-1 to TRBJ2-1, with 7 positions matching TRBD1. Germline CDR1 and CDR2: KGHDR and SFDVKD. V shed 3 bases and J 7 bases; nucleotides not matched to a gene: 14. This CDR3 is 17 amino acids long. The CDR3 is CATSDPFRGPRMNEQFF. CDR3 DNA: TGTGCCACCAGTGATCCCTTTAGGGGGCCTCGCATGAATGAGCAGTTCTTC.

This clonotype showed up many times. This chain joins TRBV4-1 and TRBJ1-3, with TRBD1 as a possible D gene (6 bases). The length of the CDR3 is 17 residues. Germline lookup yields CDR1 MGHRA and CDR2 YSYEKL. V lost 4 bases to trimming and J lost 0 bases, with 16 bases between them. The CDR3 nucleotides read TGCGCCAGCAGCCCGAGTCAGGGGCCCCTCTCTGGAAACACCATATATTTT. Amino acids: CASSPSQGPLSGNTIYF.

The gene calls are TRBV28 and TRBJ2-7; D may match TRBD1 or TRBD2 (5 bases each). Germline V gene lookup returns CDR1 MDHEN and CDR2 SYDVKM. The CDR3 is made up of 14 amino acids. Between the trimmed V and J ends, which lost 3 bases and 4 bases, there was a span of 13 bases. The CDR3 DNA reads TGTGCCAGCAGTTTGGGGCTAGCCGGATACGAGCAGTACTTC. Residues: CASSLGLAGYEQYF.

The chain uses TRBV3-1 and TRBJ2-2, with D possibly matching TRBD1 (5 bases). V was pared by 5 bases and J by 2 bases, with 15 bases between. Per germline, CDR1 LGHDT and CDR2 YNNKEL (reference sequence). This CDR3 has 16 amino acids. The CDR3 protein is CASSLRQPSNTGELFF. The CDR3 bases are TGTGCCAGCAGCTTACGACAGCCTTCCAACACCGGGGAGCTGTTTTTT.

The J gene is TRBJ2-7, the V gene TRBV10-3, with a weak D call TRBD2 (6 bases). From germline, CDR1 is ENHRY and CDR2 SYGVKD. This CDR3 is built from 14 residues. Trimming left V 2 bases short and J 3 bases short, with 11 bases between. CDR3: CAISEIGGGYEQYF. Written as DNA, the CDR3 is TGTGCCATCAGTGAGATTGGGGGAGGCTACGAGCAGTACTTC.

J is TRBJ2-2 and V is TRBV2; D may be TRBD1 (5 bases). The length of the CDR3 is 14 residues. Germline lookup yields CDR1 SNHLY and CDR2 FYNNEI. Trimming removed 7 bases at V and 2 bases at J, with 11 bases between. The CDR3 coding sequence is TGTGCCAGCAAATCAGGGCTTAACACCGGGGAGCTGTTTTTT. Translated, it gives CASKSGLNTGELFF.

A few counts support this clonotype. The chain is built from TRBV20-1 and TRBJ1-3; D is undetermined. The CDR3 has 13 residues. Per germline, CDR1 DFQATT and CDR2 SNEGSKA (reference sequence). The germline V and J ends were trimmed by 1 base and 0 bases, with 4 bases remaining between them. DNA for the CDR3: TGCAGTGCTAGAGGGGTCTCTGGAAACACCATATATTTT. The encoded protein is CSARGVSGNTIYF.

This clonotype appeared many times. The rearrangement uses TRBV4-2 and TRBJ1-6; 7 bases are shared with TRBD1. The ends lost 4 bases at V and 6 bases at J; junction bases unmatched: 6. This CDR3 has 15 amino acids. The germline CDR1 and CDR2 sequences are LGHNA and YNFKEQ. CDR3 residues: CASSLAGQVNSPLHF. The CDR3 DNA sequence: TGTGCCAGCAGCCTCGCCGGACAGGTTAATTCACCCCTCCACTTT.

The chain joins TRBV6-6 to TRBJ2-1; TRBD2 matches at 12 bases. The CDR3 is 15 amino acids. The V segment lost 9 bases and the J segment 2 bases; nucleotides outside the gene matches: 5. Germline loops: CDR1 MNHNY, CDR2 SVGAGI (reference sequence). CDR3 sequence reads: CASLRLAGAYNEQFF. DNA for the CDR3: TGTGCCAGTCTTAGACTAGCGGGAGCCTACAATGAGCAGTTCTTC.

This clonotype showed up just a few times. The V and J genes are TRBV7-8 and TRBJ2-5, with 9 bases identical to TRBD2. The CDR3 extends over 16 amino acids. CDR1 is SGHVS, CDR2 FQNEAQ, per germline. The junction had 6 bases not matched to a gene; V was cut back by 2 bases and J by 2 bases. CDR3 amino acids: CASSLYSGRAQETQYF. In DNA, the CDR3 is TGTGCCAGCAGCTTATATAGCGGGAGAGCTCAAGAGACCCAGTACTTC.

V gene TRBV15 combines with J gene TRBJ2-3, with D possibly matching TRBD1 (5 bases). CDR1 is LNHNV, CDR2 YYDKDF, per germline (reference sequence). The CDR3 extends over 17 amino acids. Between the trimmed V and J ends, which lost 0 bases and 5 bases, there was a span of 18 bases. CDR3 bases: TGTGCCACCAGCAGAGATCGCCCGATTAGGGGTATAGATACGCAGTATTTT. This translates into CATSRDRPIRGIDTQYF.

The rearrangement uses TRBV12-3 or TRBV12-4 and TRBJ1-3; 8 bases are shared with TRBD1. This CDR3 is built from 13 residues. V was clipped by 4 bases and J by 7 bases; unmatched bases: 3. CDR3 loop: CASSSTGGNTIYF. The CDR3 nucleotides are TGTGCCAGCAGTTCTACAGGGGGGAACACCATATATTTT.